A single sample is the source of the 5 T cell receptor beta chains below, sequenced in a study of blood T cell repertoires in COVID-19. Assay used: immunoSEQ multiplex PCR; TCRdb lists only in-frame clones, some missing. The table lists just under 350,000 clones, about 87% of them singletons. The sample was peripheral blood. The receptor source for this set is a woman aged 50 to 60 with COVID-19, enrolled during active disease.

The V call is TRBV19, the J call TRBJ2-1, with a tentative D call TRBD1 (5 bases). The CDR3 has 13 amino acids. Trimming removed 4 bases from V and 3 bases from J, with 7 bases in between. The germline gives CDR1 LNHDA, CDR2 SQIVND (reference sequence). For the CDR3, the DNA is TGTGCCAGTAGTAAGGACAACTACAATGAGCAGTTCTTC. Translating gives CASSKDNYNEQFF.

This chain connects TRBV24-1 to TRBJ2-3; tentatively, D is TRBD2 (6 bases). Trimming pared 10 bases from V and 1 base from J, leaving 14 bases between. Germline loops: CDR1 KGHDR, CDR2 SFDVKD. This CDR3 contains 14 residues. The CDR3 nucleotides read TGTGCCACTGCTGTGGGGGGAGGCACAGATACGCAGTATTTT. It codes for CATAVGGGTDTQYF.

The gene calls are TRBV19 and TRBJ2-1, with a tentative D call TRBD1 (6 bases). V was shortened by 5 bases and J by 8 bases, with 22 bases between the two germline ends. The CDR3 has 16 residues. Germline CDR1 LNHDA, CDR2 SQIVND (reference sequence). The CDR3 DNA sequence: TGTGCCAGTAGTCCGCCGAACAGGGATATAGGTCATGAGCAGTTCTTC. Its protein is CASSPPNRDIGHEQFF.

J is TRBJ2-1 and V is TRBV7-3; tentatively, D is TRBD1 (6 bases). Trimming left V 3 bases short and J 7 bases short, with 16 bases between. This CDR3 contains 15 residues. Germline loops: CDR1 SGHTA, CDR2 FQGTGA. The CDR3: CASSFINDRRNEQFF. For the CDR3, the DNA is TGTGCCAGCAGCTTCATTAACGACAGGAGAAATGAGCAGTTCTTC.

This chain uses TRBV29-1 with TRBJ2-3; 8 bases align to TRBD1. Germline V gene sequence: CDR1 SQVTM, CDR2 ANQGSEA. V dropped 6 bases and J dropped 2; count of bases not matched to a gene: 7. The CDR3 covers 14 residues. CDR3 protein: CSVAGQDYTDTQYF. The DNA of the CDR3 is TGCAGCGTCGCGGGACAGGACTACACAGATACGCAGTATTTT.